The 30 T cell receptor beta chains below all came from one sample that was sequenced in a study of cytomegalovirus exposure and HLA in healthy donors. Clones were sequenced by immunoSEQ multiplex PCR, and TCRdb holds only the in-frame ones, with some missing. The repertoire has 80,000 to 100,000 clones, approximately 84% of them found once; the top ten carry 6.3%. The sequencing input was PBMCs. Receptors were obtained from a man younger than 30 in good health and CMV-seropositive.

The chain carries TRBV18 and TRBJ1-5, with a weak D call TRBD1 (5 bases). The CDR3 length is 15 residues. V dropped 1 base and J dropped 4 bases, with 11 bases sitting between them. Germline V lookup: CDR1 KGHSH, CDR2 LQKENI. The CDR3 DNA is TGTGCCAGCTCACCACGGGGGGGGGAAAATCAGCCCCAGCATTTT. This translates into CASSPRGGENQPQHF.

CDR3 residues: CASSEALAMQGAKNIQYF. The CDR3 DNA reads TGTGCCAGCAGTGAAGCTCTAGCGATGCAGGGAGCCAAAAACATTCAGTACTTC. This chain connects TRBV6-1 to TRBJ2-4; tentatively, D is TRBD2 (6 bases). Germline CDR1 reads MNHNS; CDR2 reads SASEGT. V lost 0 bases and J lost 0, with 15 bases in between. The CDR3 runs to 18 residues.

The rearrangement links TRBV10-3 to TRBJ2-3, with D possibly being TRBD1 (6 bases). From germline, CDR1 is ENHRY and CDR2 SYGVKD. Deletions cut 4 bases from V and 2 bases from J, with 10 bases between. CDR3 size: 14 residues. The CDR3 loop is CAISGDRFTDTQYF. CDR3 in DNA: TGTGCCATCAGTGGCGACAGGTTCACAGATACGCAGTATTTT.

The CDR3 loop is CASTPGLAREQFF. CDR3 DNA sequence: TGTGCCAGCACTCCTGGACTAGCACGTGAGCAGTTCTTC. This sequence joins TRBV6-6 and TRBJ2-1; 8 bases are a match to TRBD2. Per germline, CDR1 MNHNY and CDR2 SVGAGI (reference sequence). Trimming removed 7 bases from V and 9 bases from J; junction bases left unmatched: 8. The length of the CDR3 is 13 residues.

The genes are TRBV7-8 and TRBJ1-1, with 7 bases matching TRBD1. Germline V CDR1 and CDR2: SGHVS, FQNEAQ. With 5 bases clipped from V and 1 base from J, the junction kept 7 bases outside the gene matches. This CDR3 contains 15 residues. This chain's CDR3 is CASSPRQGANTEAFF. The CDR3 region has the DNA TGTGCCAGCAGCCCCCGACAGGGTGCGAACACTGAAGCTTTCTTT. Using reference TRBV7-8 and TRBJ1-1 for the parts outside the CDR3, the full variable domain is GAGVSQSPRYKVAKRGQDVALRCDPISGHVSLFWYQQALGQGPEFLTYFQNEAQLDKSGLPSDRFFAERPEGSVSTLKIQRTQQEDSAVYLCASSPRQGANTEAFFGQGTRLTVV.

This chain connects TRBV7-9 to TRBJ1-1; the D gene is possibly TRBD1 (5 bases). V was cut by 5 bases and J by 1 base, with 11 bases left in between. Germline V gives CDR1 SEHNR, CDR2 FQNEAQ (reference sequence). The CDR3 loop spans 14 amino acids. For the CDR3, the DNA is TGTGCCAGCAGCCGAACGACAGAGAACACTGAAGCTTTCTTT. It is translated as CASSRTTENTEAFF.

The CDR3 nucleotides read TGTGCCAGCTCACCTGAATCGACTAAACATTACTTCACCTTC. It codes for CASSPESTKHYFTF. The chain couples TRBV18 to TRBJ1-2, with D uncertain. V dropped 3 bases and J dropped 13 bases, with 21 bases sitting between them. This CDR3 has 14 residues. CDR1 and CDR2 from the germline V gene are KGHSH and LQKENI. The full variable domain, rest sourced from reference TRBV18 and TRBJ1-2, is NAGVMQNPRHLVRRRGQEARLRCSPMKGHSHVYWYRQLPEEGLKFMVYLQKENIIDESGMPKERFSAEFPKEGPSILRIQQVVRGDSAAYFCASSPESTKHYFTFGSGTRLTVV.

The CDR3 DNA sequence: TGCGCCAGCAGCCCAAAACGGACTAGCGGGGCGAGCTCCTACAATGAGCAGTTCTTC. It is translated as CASSPKRTSGASSYNEQFF. This chain connects TRBV5-1 to TRBJ2-1, with TRBD2 matching over 12 bases. V gave up 4 bases and J gave up 0 bases; unmatched junction bases: 11. Germline CDR1 is SGHRS and CDR2 is YFSETQ. The CDR3 has 19 residues.

The gene calls are TRBV9 and TRBJ1-4, with no clear D. There are 14 residues in the CDR3. CDR1 is SGDLS and CDR2 is YYNGEE in the germline V gene. Trimming pared 2 bases from V and 8 bases from J, leaving 13 bases between. The CDR3: CASSVGEVKEKLFF. CDR3 DNA sequence: TGTGCCAGCAGCGTTGGGGAGGTTAAAGAAAAACTGTTTTTT.

This chain links TRBV2 with TRBJ2-5; tentatively, D is TRBD2 (5 bases). Deletions cut 3 bases from V and 7 bases from J, with 18 bases between. Germline CDR1 SNHLY, CDR2 FYNNEI. The CDR3 has 15 amino acids. CDR3 sequence: CASSDTDSLVGTQYF. The CDR3 region has the DNA TGTGCCAGCAGTGATACGGACTCTCTGGTGGGGACCCAGTACTTC.

The CDR3 sequence is CASSQERDSLTPLHF. In DNA, the CDR3 is TGTGCCAGCAGCCAAGAACGGGACTCTCTGACACCCCTCCACTTT. The J gene is TRBJ1-6, the V gene TRBV7-2; D is possibly TRBD1 (5 bases). The V gene lost 5 bases and the J gene lost 11 bases, with 19 bases spanning the gap. CDR1 is SGHTA, CDR2 FQGNSA, per germline. The CDR3 spans 15 residues.

The DNA for the CDR3 is TGTGCCAGTAGTACTAGCGGGGGGGAAAACAATGAGCAGTTCTTC. Amino acids: CASSTSGGENNEQFF. This chain uses TRBV19 with TRBJ2-1; 12 nucleotides agree with TRBD2. J gave up 5 bases and V 4 bases, and 3 bases lay outside the gene matches. Germline loops: CDR1 LNHDA, CDR2 SQIVND (reference sequence). The CDR3 has 15 amino acids.

The chain uses TRBV9 and TRBJ2-5; 10 nucleotides line up with TRBD2. Germline CDR1 reads SGDLS; CDR2 reads YYNGEE. This CDR3 has 16 residues. J was trimmed by 3 bases and V by 3 bases; bases with no gene match: 8. DNA of the CDR3: TGTGCCAGCAGCGCCCCTGAAGGACTAGCGGAAGAGACCCAGTACTTC. Amino acids: CASSAPEGLAEETQYF.

This sequence joins TRBV7-6 and TRBJ1-1, with 8 bases aligning to TRBD1. In germline, CDR1 is SGHVS, CDR2 FNYEAQ. Trimming cost V 7 bases and J 5 bases; bases outside gene matches: 12. The CDR3 is made up of 15 amino acids. The CDR3 reads CASTVGSGGLTEAFF. In DNA, the CDR3 is TGTGCCAGCACCGTTGGCTCAGGGGGCTTAACTGAAGCTTTCTTT.

The V gene is TRBV5-5, the J gene TRBJ2-2; 12 bases fit TRBD2. Unmatched junction bases numbered 6, after V lost 0 bases and J lost 3 bases. The CDR3 loop spans 18 amino acids. Germline values: CDR1 SGHKS, CDR2 YYEKEE (reference sequence). CDR3 region: CASSLGLAGERYTGELFF. Written as DNA, the CDR3 is TGTGCCAGCAGCTTGGGACTAGCGGGAGAACGGTACACCGGGGAGCTGTTTTTT. The variable domain in full, with the rest retrieved from reference TRBV5-5 and TRBJ2-2, is DAGVTQSPTHLIKTRGQQVTLRCSPISGHKSVSWYQQVLGQGPQFIFQYYEKEERGRGNFPDRFSARQFPNYSSELNVNALLLGDSALYLCASSLGLAGERYTGELFFGEGSRLTVL.

V and J are TRBV29-1 and TRBJ2-7; D may be TRBD1 (5 bases). The V end lost 4 bases, the J end lost 0 bases, and 19 bases lay between the germline ends. This CDR3 has 16 residues. In germline, CDR1 is SQVTM, CDR2 ANQGSEA. CDR3 sequence reads: CSVGSGRWGPSYEQYF. In DNA, the CDR3 is TGCAGCGTTGGAAGTGGTAGGTGGGGCCCCTCCTACGAGCAGTACTTC.

V and J are TRBV29-1 and TRBJ1-2; TRBD1 matches at 7 bases. Germline CDR1 is SQVTM and CDR2 is ANQGSEA. The CDR3 runs to 13 residues. V gave up 7 bases and J gave up 8 bases; unmatched junction bases: 13. This chain's CDR3 is CSAPSTGDGGYTF. For the CDR3, the DNA is TGCAGCGCTCCATCAACAGGGGATGGGGGCTACACCTTC.

The chain couples TRBV28 to TRBJ1-1; 8 nucleotides align to TRBD1. V was pared by 6 bases and J by 6 bases, with 9 bases of the junction left unmatched. The V gene's germline CDR1 is MDHEN and CDR2 SYDVKM. This CDR3 has 14 residues. CDR3 region: CASSPPGQVSEAFF. As DNA, the CDR3 is TGTGCCAGCAGCCCACCGGGACAGGTTTCTGAAGCTTTCTTT.

The chain has TRBV5-6 and TRBJ1-4; 7 bases align to TRBD1. In germline, CDR1 is SGHDT, CDR2 YYEEEE. The CDR3 covers 16 residues. The junction had 4 bases not matched to a gene; V was cut back by 0 bases and J by 2 bases. CDR3 in amino acids: CASSLEGAWTNEKLFF. The CDR3 nucleotides read TGTGCCAGCAGCTTGGAGGGGGCCTGGACTAATGAAAAACTGTTTTTT.

The rearrangement joins TRBV4-3 to TRBJ1-2; 9 bases map to TRBD1. The germline V gene has CDR1 LGHNA and CDR2 YSLEER. This CDR3 is built from 16 residues. The V and J ends lost 4 bases and 5 bases, in that order; junction bases with no gene match: 11. The chain's CDR3 is CASSLTLDRGGYGYTF. DNA of the CDR3: TGCGCCAGCAGCCTCACCTTGGACAGGGGAGGTTATGGCTACACCTTC.

V usage is TRBV7-2 and J usage is TRBJ1-2; no definite D call. The germline gives CDR1 SGHTA, CDR2 FQGNSA. Trimming shortened V by 4 bases and J by 4 bases, and 7 bases separated the two germline ends. The CDR3 runs to 12 residues. The CDR3 here is CASSSNSYGYTF. The CDR3 bases are TGTGCCAGCAGCTCCAACAGCTATGGCTACACCTTC.

The genes are TRBV19 and TRBJ1-1, with TRBD1 identical over 9 bases. The CDR3 totals 14 residues. CDR1 and CDR2 (germline): LNHDA, SQIVND (reference sequence). With 6 bases clipped from V and 3 bases from J, the junction kept 5 bases outside the gene matches. The CDR3: CASREGQGYTEAFF. The CDR3 bases are TGTGCCAGTAGAGAGGGACAGGGATACACTGAAGCTTTCTTT.

This clone was seen a single time. The V gene is TRBV5-4, the J gene TRBJ2-2; TRBD2 is a possible D gene (6 bases). The germline CDR1 and CDR2 sequences are SGHNT and YYREEE (reference sequence). V shed 3 bases and J shed 3 bases, with 12 bases lying between them. This CDR3 comprises 15 residues. This CDR3 reads CASSSGPSDTGELFF. CDR3 nucleotides: TGTGCCAGCAGCTCGGGCCCTAGCGACACCGGGGAGCTGTTTTTT.

This rearrangement joins TRBV11-2 to TRBJ1-2; 7 bases fit TRBD1. CDR1 and CDR2 (germline): SGHAT, FQNNGV. V was pared by 0 bases and J by 10 bases, with 8 bases of the junction left unmatched. The CDR3 runs 14 residues. The chain's CDR3 is CASSLDRWTGDYTF. The CDR3 coding sequence is TGTGCCAGCAGCTTAGATCGTTGGACAGGTGACTACACCTTC.

The chain employs TRBV4-3 and TRBJ2-6, with 7 nucleotides matching TRBD1. With V trimmed by 2 bases and J by 0 bases, 4 bases remained unmatched. The CDR3 is made up of 17 amino acids. Germline assignment: CDR1 LGHNA and CDR2 YSLEER. The chain's CDR3 is CASSQNRGPSGANVLTF. CDR3 DNA sequence: TGCGCCAGCAGCCAAAACAGGGGACCCTCTGGGGCCAACGTCCTGACTTTC.

The chain couples TRBV4-3 to TRBJ2-3; possible D gene TRBD2, 5 bases. In germline, CDR1 is LGHNA, CDR2 YSLEER. V lost 3 bases to trimming and J lost 3 bases, with 10 bases between them. The CDR3 totals 14 residues. DNA for the CDR3: TGCGCCAGCAGCCAGGAACTAGTTACAGATACGCAGTATTTT. This gives the protein CASSQELVTDTQYF.

The chain uses TRBV11-3 and TRBJ2-3, with 8 bases identical to TRBD2. Trimming cost V 6 bases and J 3 bases; bases outside gene matches: 8. Germline V gene lookup returns CDR1 SGHNT and CDR2 YENEEA. There are 15 residues in the CDR3. The CDR3, as DNA: TGTGCCAGCAGAAGGCTAGCGGGCCTAACAGATACGCAGTATTTT. Amino acid sequence: CASRRLAGLTDTQYF.

Comment on this clone: The identical CDR3 is also encoded by other nucleotide sequences in the sample. The rearrangement uses TRBV19 and TRBJ2-7, with 8 nucleotides matching TRBD1. The CDR3 contains 15 residues. CDR1 and CDR2 (germline): LNHDA, SQIVND (reference sequence). The junction had 2 bases not matched to a gene; V was cut back by 1 base and J by 0 bases. The CDR3 bases are TGTGCCAGTAGTATAGGACAGGGGAGCTCCTACGAGCAGTACTTC. Residues: CASSIGQGSSYEQYF. Looking up the rest from reference TRBV19 and TRBJ2-7 gives the full variable domain: DGGITQSPKYLFRKEGQNVTLSCEQNLNHDAMYWYRQDPGQGLRLIYYSQIVNDFQKGDIAEGYSVSREKKESFPLTVTSAQKNPTAFYLCASSIGQGSSYEQYFGPGTRLTVT.

The chain is built from TRBV6-5 and TRBJ1-1; D is ambiguous. V was clipped by 2 bases and J by 3 bases, with 13 bases between them. The CDR3 loop spans 15 amino acids. Germline CDR1 is MNHEY and CDR2 is SVGAGI. CDR3 region: CASSYGGIGYTEAFF. CDR3 sequence (DNA): TGTGCCAGCAGTTACGGCGGGATAGGGTACACTGAAGCTTTCTTT.

This chain connects TRBV5-1 to TRBJ1-1; unclear D gene. The germline V and J ends were trimmed by 1 base and 1 base, with 11 bases remaining between them. Per the germline V gene, CDR1 is SGHRS and CDR2 is YFSETQ. The CDR3 consists of 15 residues. As DNA, the CDR3 is TGCGCCAGCAGCTTGTTGGCAGAGGGGAACACTGAAGCTTTCTTT. Residues: CASSLLAEGNTEAFF.